What follows are 11 T cell receptor beta chains derived from one specimen sequenced in a study of T cell changes during pregnancy in multiple sclerosis. The protocol was immunoSEQ multiplex PCR, while the TCRdb copy is restricted to in-frame clones and leaves out a portion. Here the sample spans tens of thousands of clones, over 80% being singletons. What was sequenced was peripheral blood. The receptors shown here come from a female donor with multiple sclerosis, enrolled in a pregnancy study.

This chain links TRBV7-6 with TRBJ2-5; TRBD2 is a possible D gene (5 bases). The CDR3 covers 16 residues. Germline values: CDR1 SGHVS, CDR2 FNYEAQ. Trimming shortened V by 1 base and J by 3 bases, and 15 bases separated the two germline ends. The CDR3 DNA sequence: TGTGCCAGCAGCTTAGTGTCTGGTGGGAGAGAAGAGACCCAGTACTTC. The encoded protein is CASSLVSGGREETQYF.

The chain joins TRBV28 to TRBJ1-1; D is ambiguous. The germline V gene encodes CDR1 MDHEN and CDR2 SYDVKM. The CDR3 covers 12 residues. Trimming took off 9 bases at V and 0 bases at J, with 8 bases between the two ends. This CDR3 reads CASNELNTEAFF. In DNA form, the CDR3 reads TGTGCCAGTAATGAGCTGAACACTGAAGCTTTCTTT.

V and J are TRBV4-3 and TRBJ2-7; weak D call: TRBD1 (5 bases). Germline lookup yields CDR1 LGHNA and CDR2 YSLEER. V was pared by 0 bases and J by 6 bases, with 18 bases between. The CDR3 is made up of 16 amino acids. The CDR3 bases are TGCGCCAGCAGCCAAGATTACCCAGGGCGAAGACCCGAGCAGTACTTC. Translation gives CASSQDYPGRRPEQYF.

The chain carries TRBV7-2 and TRBJ2-1; maybe TRBD2 (5 bases). V dropped 2 bases and J dropped 7 bases, with 6 bases sitting between them. The length of the CDR3 is 12 residues. In germline, CDR1 is SGHTA, CDR2 FQGNSA. The CDR3: CASSLPGNEQFF. The DNA for the CDR3 is TGTGCCAGCAGCTTACCGGGAAATGAGCAGTTCTTC. Full variable domain (remainder filled in from reference TRBV7-2 and TRBJ2-1): GAGVSQSPSNKVTEKGKDVELRCDPISGHTALYWYRQSLGQGLEFLIYFQGNSAPDKSGLPSDRFSAERTGGSVSTLTIQRTQQEDSAVYLCASSLPGNEQFFGPGTRLTVL.

This clone occurred once. J is TRBJ2-7 and V is TRBV27; the match to TRBD1 covers 8 bases. The CDR3 totals 22 residues. The junction had 27 bases not matched to a gene; V was cut back by 5 bases and J by 0 bases. Germline loops: CDR1 MNHEY, CDR2 SMNVEV (reference sequence). In DNA form, the CDR3 reads TGTGCCAGCAGTCCTCAAGTTTATCCCCCCGCTCACAGGGGGAGGTACTCCTACGAGCAGTACTTC. Its translation: CASSPQVYPPAHRGRYSYEQYF.

The chain joins TRBV19 to TRBJ1-1, with D hard to call. Trimming removed 3 bases from V and 9 bases from J, with 14 bases in between. The CDR3 contains 13 residues. CDR1 and CDR2 from the germline V gene are LNHDA and SQIVND (reference sequence). This CDR3 is CASSIANRAQAFF. The CDR3 DNA follows: TGTGCCAGTAGTATCGCCAACCGGGCCCAAGCTTTCTTT.

The V call is TRBV28, the J call TRBJ1-1; 9 nucleotides align to TRBD1. V dropped 7 bases and J dropped 10; count of bases not matched to a gene: 13. There are 14 residues in the CDR3. Germline V gene data show CDR1 as MDHEN and CDR2 as SYDVKM. This CDR3 is CASTARDREYGAFF. CDR3 nucleotide sequence: TGTGCCAGCACCGCCCGGGACAGGGAATATGGAGCTTTCTTT. The full variable domain, rest sourced from reference TRBV28 and TRBJ1-1, is DVKVTQSSRYLVKRTGEKVFLECVQDMDHENMFWYRQDPGLGLRLIYFSYDVKMKEKGDIPEGYSVSREKKERFSLILESASTNQTSMYLCASTARDREYGAFFGQGTRLTVV.

The chain couples TRBV28 to TRBJ1-2, with unresolved D. V lost 2 bases, J lost 4 bases, and 14 bases lay in between. Germline V CDR1 and CDR2: MDHEN, SYDVKM. The CDR3 is made up of 15 amino acids. Written as DNA, the CDR3 is TGTGCCAGCAGTTTAGAAGTCCAGATTAGCTATGGCTACACCTTC. It yields the protein CASSLEVQISYGYTF.

The CDR3 region is CASSHTGEEETQYF. The CDR3 DNA is TGCGCCAGCAGCCATACAGGGGAGGAAGAGACCCAGTACTTC. The V and J genes are TRBV5-1 and TRBJ2-5; a weak D match, TRBD1 (7 bases). Germline values: CDR1 SGHRS, CDR2 YFSETQ. The V end was cut by 4 bases, the J end by 3 bases, with 13 bases between. The CDR3 has 14 amino acids. Full variable domain (missing parts from reference TRBV5-1 and TRBJ2-5): KAGVTQTPRYLIKTRGQQVTLSCSPISGHRSVSWYQQTPGQGLQFLFEYFSETQRNKGNFPGRFSGRQFSNSRSEMNVSTLELGDSALYLCASSHTGEEETQYFGPGTRLLVL.

The rearrangement links TRBV7-9 to TRBJ2-5; no reliable D call. The V and J ends lost 5 bases and 2 bases respectively, with 15 bases between them. Germline CDR1 SEHNR, CDR2 FQNEAQ (reference sequence). The length of the CDR3 is 15 residues. Written as DNA, the CDR3 is TGTGCCAGCAGCCGCAGCGACCATCTACAAGAGACCCAGTACTTC. This gives the protein CASSRSDHLQETQYF.

The rearrangement joins TRBV29-1 to TRBJ2-4; the match to TRBD2 covers 8 bases. This CDR3 comprises 13 residues. Germline V CDR1 and CDR2: SQVTM, ANQGSEA. The V and J ends lost 4 bases and 5 bases, in that order; junction bases with no gene match: 4. CDR3 sequence: CSVGAGVQNIQYF. The CDR3 DNA sequence: TGCAGCGTTGGAGCGGGAGTACAAAACATTCAGTACTTC.